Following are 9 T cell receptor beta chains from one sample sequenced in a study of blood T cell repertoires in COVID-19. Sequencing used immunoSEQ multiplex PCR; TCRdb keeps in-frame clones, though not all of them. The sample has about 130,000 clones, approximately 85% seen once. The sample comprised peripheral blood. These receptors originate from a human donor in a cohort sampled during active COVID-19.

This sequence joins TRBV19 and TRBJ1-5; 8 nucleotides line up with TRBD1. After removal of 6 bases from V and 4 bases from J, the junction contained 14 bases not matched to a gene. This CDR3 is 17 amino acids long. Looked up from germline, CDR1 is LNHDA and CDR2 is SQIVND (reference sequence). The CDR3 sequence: CASRREAGGFGNQPQHF. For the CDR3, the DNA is TGTGCCAGTAGAAGGGAGGCAGGGGGCTTTGGAAATCAGCCCCAGCATTTT.

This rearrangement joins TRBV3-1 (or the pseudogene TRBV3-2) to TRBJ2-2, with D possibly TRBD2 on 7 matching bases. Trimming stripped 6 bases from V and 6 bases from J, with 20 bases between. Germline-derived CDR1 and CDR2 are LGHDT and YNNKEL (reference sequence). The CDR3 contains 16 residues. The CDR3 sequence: CASRPRWGGASGELFF. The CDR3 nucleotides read TGTGCCAGCAGACCCCGGTGGGGGGGGGCCTCCGGGGAGCTGTTTTTT.

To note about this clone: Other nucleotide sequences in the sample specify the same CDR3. In DNA, the CDR3 is TGTGCCAGCAGCCTACTAGCGGGGGGGCCCAGTGAGCAGTTCTTC. This gives the protein CASSLLAGGPSEQFF. This rearrangement joins TRBV7-9 to TRBJ2-1; 13 nucleotides match TRBD2. The CDR3 is 15 residues long. Germline assignment: CDR1 SEHNR and CDR2 FQNEAQ (reference sequence). V was pared by 5 bases and J by 9 bases, with 7 bases of the junction left unmatched.

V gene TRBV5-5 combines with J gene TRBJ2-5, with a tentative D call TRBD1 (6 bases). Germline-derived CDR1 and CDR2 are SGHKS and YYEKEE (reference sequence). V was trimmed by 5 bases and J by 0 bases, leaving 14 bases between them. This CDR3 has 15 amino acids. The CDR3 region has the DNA TGTGCCAGCAGGACCACCGGGACACACCAAGAGACCCAGTACTTC. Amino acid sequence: CASRTTGTHQETQYF.

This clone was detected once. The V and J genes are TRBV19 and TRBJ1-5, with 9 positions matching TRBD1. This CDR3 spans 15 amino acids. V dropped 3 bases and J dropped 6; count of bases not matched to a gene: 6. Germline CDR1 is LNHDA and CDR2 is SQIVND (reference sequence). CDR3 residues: CASSIPGQGTQPQHF. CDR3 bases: TGTGCCAGTAGTATCCCGGGACAGGGAACTCAGCCCCAGCATTTT.

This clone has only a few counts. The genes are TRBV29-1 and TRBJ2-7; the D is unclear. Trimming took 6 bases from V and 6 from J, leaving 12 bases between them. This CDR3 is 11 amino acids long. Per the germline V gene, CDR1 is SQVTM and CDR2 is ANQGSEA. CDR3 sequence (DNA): TGCAGCGTCCGCGACCCAGGCGAGCAGTACTTC. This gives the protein CSVRDPGEQYF.

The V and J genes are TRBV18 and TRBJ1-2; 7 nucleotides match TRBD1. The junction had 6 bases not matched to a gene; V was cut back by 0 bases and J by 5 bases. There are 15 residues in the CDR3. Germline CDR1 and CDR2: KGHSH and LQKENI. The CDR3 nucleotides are TGTGCCAGCTCACCACCGGGACAGCAACCTTATGGCTACACCTTC. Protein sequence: CASSPPGQQPYGYTF.

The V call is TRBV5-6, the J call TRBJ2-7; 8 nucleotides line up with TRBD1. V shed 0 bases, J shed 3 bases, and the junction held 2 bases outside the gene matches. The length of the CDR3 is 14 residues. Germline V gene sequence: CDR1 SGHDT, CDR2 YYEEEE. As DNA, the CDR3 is TGTGCCAGCAGCTTGGGGACAGGGAACTACGAGCAGTACTTC. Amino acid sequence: CASSLGTGNYEQYF.

The CDR3 sequence: CASSPQGAGYEQYF. The CDR3 DNA is TGTGCCAGCTCACCGCAAGGGGCCGGCTACGAGCAGTACTTC. The chain couples TRBV18 to TRBJ2-7; perhaps TRBD1 as D (5 bases). This CDR3 contains 14 residues. CDR1 KGHSH and CDR2 LQKENI come from the germline V gene. The ends were cut back, 3 bases at V and 3 bases at J, with 12 bases in the middle.